This entry lists 14 T cell receptor beta chains sequenced from one sample in a study of blood T cell repertoires in COVID-19. Generated by immunoSEQ multiplex PCR, the TCRdb table keeps only in-frame clones and is missing some. The table has just under 250,000 clones, 70% to 90% seen once. Source material: peripheral blood. These receptor sequences come from a woman in her 30s who had recovered from COVID-19.

The chain uses TRBV19 and TRBJ1-5; D gene uncertain. Per the germline V gene, CDR1 is LNHDA and CDR2 is SQIVND (reference sequence). V was clipped by 6 bases and J by 7 bases, with 16 bases between them. The CDR3 has 14 amino acids. This CDR3 reads CASSPGREGQPQHF. The CDR3 region has the DNA TGTGCCAGTAGCCCCGGCCGGGAAGGGCAGCCCCAGCATTTT. The full variable domain, rest sourced from reference TRBV19 and TRBJ1-5, is DGGITQSPKYLFRKEGQNVTLSCEQNLNHDAMYWYRQDPGQGLRLIYYSQIVNDFQKGDIAEGYSVSREKKESFPLTVTSAQKNPTAFYLCASSPGREGQPQHFGDGTRLSIL.

The count of this clone is one. CDR3 sequence reads: CASSESGRGFEAFF. Here the CDR3 DNA reads TGTGCCAGCAGTGAATCCGGCCGGGGGTTTGAAGCTTTCTTT. This sequence joins TRBV2 and TRBJ1-1; tentatively, D is TRBD1 (5 bases). From germline, CDR1 is SNHLY and CDR2 FYNNEI. The V end lost 2 bases, the J end lost 7 bases, and 14 bases lay between the germline ends. This CDR3 region has 14 residues.

The V gene is TRBV24-1, the J gene TRBJ2-1, with 8 bases lining up with TRBD1. Germline V gene sequence: CDR1 KGHDR, CDR2 SFDVKD. The ends lost 3 bases at V and 15 bases at J; junction bases unmatched: 6. CDR3 length equals 12 residues. CDR3 residues: CATSDLNRGWFF. CDR3 sequence (DNA): TGTGCCACCAGTGATCTCAACAGGGGGTGGTTCTTC.

J is TRBJ1-2 and V is TRBV12-3 or TRBV12-4; no clear D gene. The CDR3 has 12 residues. With 2 bases removed from V and 2 bases from J, the gap between germline ends came to 3 bases. DNA of the CDR3: TGTGCCAGCAGTTTATCGAACTATGGCTACACCTTC. Its translation is CASSLSNYGYTF.

V usage is TRBV7-6 and J usage is TRBJ1-4; D may be TRBD1 (5 bases). The CDR3 runs to 17 residues. Germline CDR1 is SGHVS and CDR2 is FNYEAQ. V gave up 1 base and J gave up 4 bases, with 16 bases separating them. The CDR3 loop is CASSLESVVGGNEKLFF. The CDR3 DNA is TGTGCCAGCAGCTTAGAGTCGGTCGTGGGGGGTAATGAAAAACTGTTTTTT.

The rearrangement joins TRBV6-2 or TRBV6-3 to TRBJ2-2, with 10 bases aligning to TRBD1. The CDR3 has 16 amino acids. Germline V lookup: CDR1 MNHEY, CDR2 SVGEGT. Trimming at V came to 0 bases and at J to 3 bases, leaving 1 base not matched to a gene. CDR3 sequence (DNA): TGTGCCAGCAGTTACTCTGGGACAGGGGACACCGGGGAGCTGTTTTTT. This translates into CASSYSGTGDTGELFF.

This clone appeared a single time. This chain links TRBV10-1 with TRBJ2-1, with D perhaps TRBD1 (6 bases). This CDR3 spans 16 amino acids. Germline lookup yields CDR1 WNHNN and CDR2 SYGVQD (reference sequence). Trimming took off 4 bases at V and 0 bases at J, with 13 bases between the two ends. The CDR3 nucleotides read TGCGCCAGCAGTGTAGGGGGAACCCCCTCCTACAATGAGCAGTTCTTC. This translates into CASSVGGTPSYNEQFF.

The V call is TRBV11-2, the J call TRBJ2-3; 9 nucleotides line up with TRBD2. The CDR3 totals 14 residues. V lost 10 bases and J lost 2; bases outside the gene matches: 7. CDR1 is SGHAT and CDR2 is FQNNGV in the germline V gene. The CDR3 loop reads CATRGGLNTDTQYF. Here the CDR3 DNA reads TGTGCCACGCGGGGGGGCCTTAACACAGATACGCAGTATTTT. Drawing the rest from reference TRBV11-2 and TRBJ2-3, the complete variable domain is EAGVAQSPRYKIIEKRQSVAFWCNPISGHATLYWYQQILGQGPKLLIQFQNNGVVDDSQLPKDRFSAERLKGVDSTLKIQPAKLEDSAVYLCATRGGLNTDTQYFGPGTRLTVL.

The rearrangement joins TRBV7-3 to TRBJ2-1, with D possibly matching TRBD1 (5 bases). Trimming cost V 1 base and J 7 bases, with 8 bases left between them. CDR1 is SGHTA, CDR2 FQGTGA, per germline. This CDR3 comprises 13 residues. CDR3: CASSLKGSNEQFF. Here the CDR3 DNA reads TGTGCCAGCAGCTTAAAGGGGTCGAATGAGCAGTTCTTC.

This clone was counted a single time. The chain combines TRBV10-3 with TRBJ2-2; TRBD2 matches at 14 bases. Germline lookup yields CDR1 ENHRY and CDR2 SYGVKD. The CDR3 length is 16 residues. V lost 10 bases to trimming and J lost 1 base; unmatched junction nucleotides: 5. CDR3 bases: TGTGCCACCTCCGGGACTAGCGGGGGGAACACCGGGGAGCTGTTTTTT. Translation gives CATSGTSGGNTGELFF.

The V call is TRBV6-6, the J call TRBJ2-1; 13 bases align to TRBD2. V was clipped by 6 bases and J by 7 bases; unmatched bases: 3. From germline, CDR1 is MNHNY and CDR2 SVGAGI (reference sequence). There are 14 residues in the CDR3. CDR3 protein: CASRTSGGLNEQFF. Here the CDR3 DNA reads TGTGCCAGCAGGACTAGCGGGGGGTTAAATGAGCAGTTCTTC.

The rearrangement joins TRBV30 to TRBJ1-2; D not certain. Deletions cut 4 bases from V and 0 bases from J, with 12 bases between. Germline loops: CDR1 GTSNPN, CDR2 SVGIG (reference sequence). The CDR3 is made up of 14 amino acids. The CDR3 DNA reads TGTGCCTGGAAAGGGAGTGGCTCTAACTATGGCTACACCTTC. It yields the protein CAWKGSGSNYGYTF.

The V call is TRBV15, the J call TRBJ2-7; 14 bases match TRBD2. Germline loops: CDR1 LNHNV, CDR2 YYDKDF (reference sequence). The CDR3 is 18 residues long. V dropped 1 base and J dropped 3; count of bases not matched to a gene: 8. CDR3 DNA sequence: TGTGCCACCAGCAGAGCGGGGACTAGCGGGGGCGGTGTCTACGAGCAGTACTTC. Amino acids: CATSRAGTSGGGVYEQYF.

V and J are TRBV18 and TRBJ2-4, with D possibly matching TRBD2 (5 bases). Looked up from germline, CDR1 is KGHSH and CDR2 is LQKENI. There are 14 residues in the CDR3. V lost 2 bases, J lost 7 bases, and 12 bases lay in between. The CDR3 coding sequence is TGTGCCAGCTCACCAGGATCGGGAAATAACATTCAGTACTTC. This codes for CASSPGSGNNIQYF.